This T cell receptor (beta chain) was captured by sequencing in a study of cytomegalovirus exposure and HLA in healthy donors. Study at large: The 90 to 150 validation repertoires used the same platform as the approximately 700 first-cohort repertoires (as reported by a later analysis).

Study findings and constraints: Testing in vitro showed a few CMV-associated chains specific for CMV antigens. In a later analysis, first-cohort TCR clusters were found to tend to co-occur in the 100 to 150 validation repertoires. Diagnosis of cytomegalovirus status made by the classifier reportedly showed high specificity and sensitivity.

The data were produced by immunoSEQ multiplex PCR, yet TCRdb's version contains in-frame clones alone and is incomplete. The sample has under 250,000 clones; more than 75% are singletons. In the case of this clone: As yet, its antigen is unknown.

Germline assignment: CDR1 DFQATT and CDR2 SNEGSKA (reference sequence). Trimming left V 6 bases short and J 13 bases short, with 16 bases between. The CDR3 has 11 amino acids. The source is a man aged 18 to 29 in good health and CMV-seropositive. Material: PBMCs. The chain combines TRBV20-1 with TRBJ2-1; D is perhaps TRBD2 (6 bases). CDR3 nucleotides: TGCAGTGCAGCTAGCGAGATAGCTCAGTTCTTC. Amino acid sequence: CSAASEIAQFF.